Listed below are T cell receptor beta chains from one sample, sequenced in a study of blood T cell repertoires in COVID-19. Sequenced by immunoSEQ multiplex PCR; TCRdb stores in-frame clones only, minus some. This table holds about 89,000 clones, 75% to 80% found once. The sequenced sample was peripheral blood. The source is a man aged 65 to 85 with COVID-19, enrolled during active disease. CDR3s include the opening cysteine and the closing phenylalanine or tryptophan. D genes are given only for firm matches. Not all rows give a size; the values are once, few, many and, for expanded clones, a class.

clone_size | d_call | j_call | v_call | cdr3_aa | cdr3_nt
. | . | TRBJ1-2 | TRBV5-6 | CASSLRQGTYGYTF | TGTGCCAGCAGCTTGCGTCAGGGAACCTATGGCTACACCTTC
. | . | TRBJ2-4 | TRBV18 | CASSPQTGRNIQYF | TGTGCCAGCTCACCTCAGACAGGCCGAAACATTCAGTACTTC
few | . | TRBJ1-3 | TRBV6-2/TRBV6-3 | CASSYGLGTSGNTIYF | TGTGCCAGCAGTTACGGTCTCGGGACATCCGGAAACACCATATATTTT
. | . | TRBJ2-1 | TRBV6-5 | CASSPQTGFEQFF | TGTGCCAGCAGTCCACAAACAGGGTTCGAGCAGTTCTTC
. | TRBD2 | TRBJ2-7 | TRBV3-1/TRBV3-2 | CASSELGLAPSEQYF | TGTGCCAGCAGCGAGCTGGGACTAGCCCCCAGCGAGCAGTACTTC
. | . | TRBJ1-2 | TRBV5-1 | CASSLGISGGRAGYTF | TGCGCCAGCAGCTTGGGAATTTCGGGGGGCAGAGCCGGCTACACCTTC
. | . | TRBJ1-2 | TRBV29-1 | CSVEAGEDGYTF | TGCAGCGTTGAAGCGGGGGAGGATGGCTACACCTTC
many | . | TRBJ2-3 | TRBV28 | CASSFVDSPSTDTQYF | TGTGCCAGCAGTTTTGTAGACAGCCCTAGCACAGATACGCAGTATTTT
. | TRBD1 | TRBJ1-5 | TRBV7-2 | CASSWGQGGFQPQHF | TGTGCCAGCAGCTGGGGACAGGGGGGATTCCAGCCCCAGCATTTT
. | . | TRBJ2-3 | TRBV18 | CASSPSGQLGGGQYF | TGTGCCAGCTCACCAAGCGGACAGTTAGGAGGAGGGCAGTATTTT
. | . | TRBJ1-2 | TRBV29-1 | CSVGQGYGNYGYTF | TGCAGCGTCGGTCAGGGGTACGGTAACTATGGCTACACCTTC
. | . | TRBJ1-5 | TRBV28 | CASRYSNQPQHF | TGTGCCAGCAGGTATAGCAATCAGCCCCAGCATTTT
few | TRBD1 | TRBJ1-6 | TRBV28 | CASSLTQGGPLHF | TGTGCCAGCAGTTTGACCCAGGGGGGACCCCTCCACTTT